The entry below gives a single T cell receptor (beta chain) sequence along with its context. This record comes from a study of blood T cell repertoires in COVID-19. Study-wide context: PBMCs, B-cell-depleted T cells, or T cells provided the cDNA or gDNA that made up the material.

The participants were between 18 and 89 years old and came from under 25 US areas. Sequencing used immunoSEQ multiplex PCR; TCRdb keeps in-frame clones, though not all of them. The sample has approximately 240,000 clones; about 90% are singletons. The source material was PBMCs or T cells enriched from blood (not recorded which). The sequence derives from a woman in her 30s with acute COVID-19.

The CDR3 nucleotides read TGTGCCAGCAGCTTGGAGGGGCTAGCGGGCACAGATACGCAGTATTTT. Protein product: CASSLEGLAGTDTQYF. This chain uses TRBV5-6 with TRBJ2-3, with 7 bases fitting TRBD2. The CDR3 sequence is 16 residues long. Per the germline V gene, CDR1 is SGHDT and CDR2 is YYEEEE. The ends lost 0 bases at V and 1 base at J; junction bases unmatched: 5.